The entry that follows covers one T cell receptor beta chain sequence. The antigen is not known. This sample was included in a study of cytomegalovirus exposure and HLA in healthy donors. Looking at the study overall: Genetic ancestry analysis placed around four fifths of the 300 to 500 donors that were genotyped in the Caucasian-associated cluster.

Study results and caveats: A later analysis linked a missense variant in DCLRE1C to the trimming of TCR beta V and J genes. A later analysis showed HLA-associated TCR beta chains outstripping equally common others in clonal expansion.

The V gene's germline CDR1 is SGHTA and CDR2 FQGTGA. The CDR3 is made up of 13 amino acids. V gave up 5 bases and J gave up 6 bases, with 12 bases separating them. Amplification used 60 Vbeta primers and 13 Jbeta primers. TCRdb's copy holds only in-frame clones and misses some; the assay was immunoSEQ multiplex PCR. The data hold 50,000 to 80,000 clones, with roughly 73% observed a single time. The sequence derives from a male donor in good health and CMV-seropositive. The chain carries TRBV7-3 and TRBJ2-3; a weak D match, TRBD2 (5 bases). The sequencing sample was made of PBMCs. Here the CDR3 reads CASSPYLADTQYF. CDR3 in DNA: TGTGCCAGCAGCCCGTATCTAGCTGATACGCAGTATTTT.